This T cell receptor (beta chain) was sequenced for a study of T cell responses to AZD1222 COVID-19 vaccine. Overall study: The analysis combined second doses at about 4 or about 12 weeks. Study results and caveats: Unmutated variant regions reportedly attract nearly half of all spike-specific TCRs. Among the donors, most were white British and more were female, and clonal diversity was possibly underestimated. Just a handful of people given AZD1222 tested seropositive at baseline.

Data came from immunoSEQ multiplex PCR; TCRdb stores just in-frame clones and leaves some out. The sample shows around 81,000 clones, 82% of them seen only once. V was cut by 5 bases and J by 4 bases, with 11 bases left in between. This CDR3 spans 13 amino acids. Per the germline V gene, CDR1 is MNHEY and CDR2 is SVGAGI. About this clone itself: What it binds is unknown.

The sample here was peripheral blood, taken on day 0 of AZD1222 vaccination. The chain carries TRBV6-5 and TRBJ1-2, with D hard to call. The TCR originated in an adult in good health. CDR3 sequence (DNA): TGTGCCAGCAGTCCAGGAGATCTCTATGGCTACACCTTC. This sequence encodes CASSPGDLYGYTF.